This TCR beta chain was sequenced in a study of OX40 agonist ivuxolimab in advanced cancers. The wider study: Patients were treated with intravenous ivuxolimab, dosed at 0.01 to 10 mg/kg and infused every 2 weeks. Notes on the study in general: Relative to CD4+ cells, CD8+ T cells on average had more expanded clones. Blood T cells, both CD4+ and CD8+, expanded clonally by week 6 at 0.1 to 3.0 mg/kg.

The repertoire was sequenced with immunoSEQ multiplex PCR; TCRdb's copy has only in-frame clones and lacks some. This table holds about 72,000 clones, 85% to 90% found once. Comment on this clone: The antigen remains unidentified.

On cycle 4 day 1 and cycle 7 day 1, as well as at baseline, blood was sampled. The trim removed 1 base at V and 2 bases at J, leaving 6 bases unmatched. The CDR3 length is 18 residues. The germline gives CDR1 GTSNPN, CDR2 SVGIG (reference sequence). This sequence was found in an adult with an advanced solid tumor such as melanoma, head and neck, liver or kidney cancer. The material was CD4+ or CD8+ T cells sorted from blood, obtained in a trial of the OX40 agonist ivuxolimab. The rearrangement joins TRBV30 to TRBJ2-1; 15 bases agree with TRBD2. The CDR3 DNA is TGTGCCTGGAGTGCAAGGACTAGCGGGAGGGTAGCCTACAATGAGCAGTTCTTC. Amino acid sequence: CAWSARTSGRVAYNEQFF.